This is a list of T cell receptor beta chains from one sample in a study of blood T cell repertoires in COVID-19. Method: immunoSEQ multiplex PCR; TCRdb's copy keeps in-frame clones and lacks some. The repertoire has just over 150,000 clones, roughly 88% of them found once; the top ten carry more than 6.5%. Sequencing used PBMCs or T cells enriched from blood (not recorded which). The receptors here all came from a woman between 45 and 60 years old who had recovered from COVID-19. The CDR3 runs from the conserved cysteine through the conserved F or W. Each record gives: D gene, J gene, clone size, V gene, CDR3 DNA, CDR3 protein. D genes are given only for firm matches. Some rows mark clone size as missing; the rest say once, few, many or name a class of expanded clone.

>TRBD1|TRBJ2-1|.|TRBV11-2
TGTGCCAGCAGCTGGTTCGGCAGGGGGAGCTCCTACAATGAGCAGTTCTTC
CASSWFGRGSSYNEQFF
>.|TRBJ1-5|few|TRBV2
TGTGCCAGCGGACGGGACATCAATCAGCCCCAGCATTTT
CASGRDINQPQHF
>TRBD1|TRBJ2-3|.|TRBV5-4
TGTGCCAGCAGCTTGTCACAGGGGGGCTCCGGGAATACGCAGTATTTT
CASSLSQGGSGNTQYF
>TRBD1|TRBJ1-1|.|TRBV7-2
TGTGCCAGCAGAATCGACAGGGACATGAACACTGAAGCTTTCTTT
CASRIDRDMNTEAFF
>TRBD1|TRBJ2-7|.|TRBV5-6
TGTGCCAGCAGCGTAACTCAGGGGGCCTACGAGCAGTACTTC
CASSVTQGAYEQYF
>.|TRBJ1-4|.|TRBV7-9
TGTGCCAGCAGCCCCACGGGGGGGGGCCCGAATGAAAAACTGTTTTTT
CASSPTGGGPNEKLFF
>.|TRBJ2-1|.|TRBV5-1
TGCGCCAGCAGCTTGGTAGTCTCCAATGAGCAGTTCTTC
CASSLVVSNEQFF
>.|TRBJ2-5|.|TRBV6-5
TGTGCCAGCAGTTACGGGGGCGACGAGGAGACCCAGTACTTC
CASSYGGDEETQYF
>.|TRBJ1-2|.|TRBV15
TGTGCCACCAGCTTGGGCGGGGGGGCGGAGGGCTACACCTTC
CATSLGGGAEGYTF
>.|TRBJ2-3|.|TRBV7-2
TGTGCCAGCAGCTTAGCGGGGGGAAATACAGATACGCAGTATTTT
CASSLAGGNTDTQYF
>TRBD2|TRBJ2-5|.|TRBV9
TGTGCCAGCAGCACGACTAGCGGGGCGAAGACCCAGTACTTC
CASSTTSGAKTQYF
>.|TRBJ1-2|once|TRBV19
TGTGCCAGTAGTGCCAGGCCAAACTATGGCTACACCTTC
CASSARPNYGYTF
>TRBD1|TRBJ2-1|.|TRBV6-5
TGTGCCAGCGGACGAGGGACAGACTTTTACAATGAGCAGTTCTTC
CASGRGTDFYNEQFF
>.|TRBJ2-3|.|TRBV4-1
TGCGCCAGCAGCTTAGGGGGTAGAGGCACAGATACGCAGTATTTT
CASSLGGRGTDTQYF
>.|TRBJ2-3|.|TRBV7-9
TGTGCCAGCAGTTCACACAGCACAGATACGCAGTATTTT
CASSSHSTDTQYF
>.|TRBJ1-4|.|TRBV7-9
TGTGCCAGCAGCTTCGAGACAAATGAAAAACTGTTTTTT
CASSFETNEKLFF
>TRBD1|TRBJ2-5|.|TRBV6-5
TGTGCCAGCAGTTCAGGACAGGGATGGCGAGAGACCCAGTACTTC
CASSSGQGWRETQYF
>.|TRBJ2-6|.|TRBV2
TGTGCCAGCTCCGGTGACTCTGGGGCCAACGTCCTGACTTTC
CASSGDSGANVLTF
>.|TRBJ2-1|.|TRBV11-2
TGTGCCAGCAGCCCGAACCCACTGGATGAGCAGTTCTTC
CASSPNPLDEQFF
>.|TRBJ1-1|.|TRBV6-5
TGTGCCAGCAGTTACTCCAGGGTGGGGACTGAAGCTTTCTTT
CASSYSRVGTEAFF
>TRBD2|TRBJ2-1|.|TRBV6-4
TGTGCCAGCAGCGATGGACTAGCGGGGGCCGGCAATGAGCAGTTCTTC
CASSDGLAGAGNEQFF
>.|TRBJ1-4|.|TRBV15
TGTGCCACTAGCAGTATTTCAACTAATGAAAAACTGTTTTTT
CATSSISTNEKLFF
>.|TRBJ2-1|.|TRBV24-1
TGTGCCACCACCTCCACAGCCAATGAGCAGTTCTTC
CATTSTANEQFF
>.|TRBJ1-6|.|TRBV6-2/TRBV6-3
TGTGCCAGCAGTTACCCCCGAGGGCGGGGTGGGGATAATTCACCCCTCCACTTT
CASSYPRGRGGDNSPLHF
>.|TRBJ2-1|.|TRBV5-1
TGCGCCAGCAGCACCGACCCCCCGGGGAGTGAGCAGTTCTTC
CASSTDPPGSEQFF
>TRBD1|TRBJ2-1|.|TRBV19
TGTGCCAGTAGATCGGACAGGGGCCTCATCAATGAGCAGTTCTTC
CASRSDRGLINEQFF
>.|TRBJ2-5|.|TRBV23-1
TGCGCCAGCAGTCAACTACCCAGGCGGGCGGGTGAAGAGACCCAGTACTTC
CASSQLPRRAGEETQYF
>.|TRBJ1-2|.|TRBV21-1
TGTGCCAGCACAATGGGAGACTATGGCTACACCTTC
CASTMGDYGYTF
>.|TRBJ1-6|.|TRBV11-1
TGTGCCAGCAGCTTTGTGGACAGACTGAATTCACCCCTCCACTTT
CASSFVDRLNSPLHF
>TRBD2|TRBJ2-1|.|TRBV5-1
TGCGCCAGCAGCTTAGGGCTAGCGGGGGATGAGCAGTTCTTC
CASSLGLAGDEQFF
>.|TRBJ1-1|.|TRBV20-1
TGCAGTGCTAGAGATCGTGAGGCTTTCTTT
CSARDREAFF
>.|TRBJ1-1|.|TRBV4-1
TGCGCCAGTCAGCCAAGGACTAACACTGAAGCTTTCTTT
CASQPRTNTEAFF
>TRBD1|TRBJ2-6|.|TRBV9
TGTGCCAGCAGCGGGGACAGGGGAGATTACTCTGGGGCCAACGTCCTGACTTTC
CASSGDRGDYSGANVLTF
>TRBD2|TRBJ2-2|.|TRBV5-1
TGCGCCAGCAGCAGTCCGGGACTAGCGGGTGTAGGCGGGGAGCTGTTTTTT
CASSSPGLAGVGGELFF
>.|TRBJ1-2|.|TRBV18
TGTGCCAGCTCACCTCCAGGGATTAACTATGGCTACACCTTC
CASSPPGINYGYTF
>.|TRBJ2-7|.|TRBV6-5
TGTGCCAGCAGTTATGCGCCAGGGAGGTCCTACGAGCAGTACTTC
CASSYAPGRSYEQYF
>TRBD1|TRBJ1-3|.|TRBV18
TGTGCCAGCTCAGCGAAAACAGGGGGCTTTGGAAACACCATATATTTT
CASSAKTGGFGNTIYF
>TRBD2|TRBJ2-5|.|TRBV5-6
TGTGCCAGCAGCTTACGGGAGGAACGATACCAAGAGACCCAGTACTTC
CASSLREERYQETQYF
>.|TRBJ1-5|.|TRBV5-4
TGTGCCAGCAGCTTGGATTTAAGCAATCAGCCCCAGCATTTT
CASSLDLSNQPQHF
>.|TRBJ1-6|.|TRBV7-9
TGTGCCAGCTCCGGGGCCTATAATTCACCCCTCCACTTT
CASSGAYNSPLHF